Sequencing of this TCR beta chain was carried out in a study of blood T cell repertoires in COVID-19. As for the study in general: The United States, Italy and Spain supplied acute and convalescent COVID-19 samples. The cDNA or gDNA used as material had been derived from T cells, B-cell-depleted T cells, or PBMCs.

Per the study methods: Quantification of nucleated cells was approximated via reference gene primer amplification. The data were produced by immunoSEQ multiplex PCR, yet TCRdb's version contains in-frame clones alone and is incomplete. The V and J calls and clone size come from that table; D and trimming were worked out from the DNA. The sample records tens of thousands of clones, 80% to 90% being singletons. Input material: peripheral blood. The sequence derives from a woman between 55 and 75 years old with acute or convalescent COVID-19.

The CDR3 region has the DNA TGTGCCAGCAGCCAAAGCAACTACGAGCAGTACTTC. Translated: CASSQSNYEQYF. The chain links TRBV3-1 (or the pseudogene TRBV3-2) to TRBJ2-7; D unresolved. The CDR3 is 12 residues long. Trimming left V 2 bases short and J 3 bases short, with 5 bases between. Per the germline V gene, CDR1 is LGHDT and CDR2 is YNNKEL (reference sequence).